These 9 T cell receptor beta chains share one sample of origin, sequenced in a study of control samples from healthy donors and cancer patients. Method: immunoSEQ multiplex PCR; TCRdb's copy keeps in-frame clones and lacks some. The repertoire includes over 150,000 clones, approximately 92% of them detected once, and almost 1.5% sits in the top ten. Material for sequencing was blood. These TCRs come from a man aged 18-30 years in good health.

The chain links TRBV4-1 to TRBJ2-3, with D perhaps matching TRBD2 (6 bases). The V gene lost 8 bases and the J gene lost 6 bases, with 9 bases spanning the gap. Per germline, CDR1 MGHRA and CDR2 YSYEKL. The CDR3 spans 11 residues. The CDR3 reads CASGGWDTQYF. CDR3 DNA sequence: TGCGCCAGCGGGGGGTGGGATACGCAGTATTTT.

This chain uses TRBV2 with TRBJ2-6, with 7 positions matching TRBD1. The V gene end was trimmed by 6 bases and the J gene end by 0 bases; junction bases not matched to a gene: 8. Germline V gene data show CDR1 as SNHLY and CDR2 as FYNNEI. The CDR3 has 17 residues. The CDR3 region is CASSDRVGLSGANVLTF. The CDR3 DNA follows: TGTGCCAGCAGCGACAGGGTAGGGCTCTCTGGGGCCAACGTCCTGACTTTC.

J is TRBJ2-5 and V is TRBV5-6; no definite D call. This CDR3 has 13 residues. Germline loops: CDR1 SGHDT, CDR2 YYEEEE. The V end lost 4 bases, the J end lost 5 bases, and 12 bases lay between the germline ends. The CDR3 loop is CASSPQAWETQYF. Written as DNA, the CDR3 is TGTGCCAGCAGCCCGCAAGCCTGGGAGACCCAGTACTTC.

Written as DNA, the CDR3 is TGTGCCAGCAGTTACACAGGGGAGACTGAAGCTTTCTTT. It codes for CASSYTGETEAFF. V gene TRBV6-6 combines with J gene TRBJ1-1; 7 bases fit TRBD1. Trimming cost V 2 bases and J 5 bases; bases outside gene matches: 2. Germline CDR1 MNHNY, CDR2 SVGAGI (reference sequence). The length of the CDR3 is 13 residues.

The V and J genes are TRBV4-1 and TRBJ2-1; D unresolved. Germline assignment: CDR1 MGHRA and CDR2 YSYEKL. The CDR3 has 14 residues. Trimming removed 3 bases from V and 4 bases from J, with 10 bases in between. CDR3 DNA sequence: TGCGCCAGCAGCCATCCCCCCCAGTACAATGAGCAGTTCTTC. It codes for CASSHPPQYNEQFF.

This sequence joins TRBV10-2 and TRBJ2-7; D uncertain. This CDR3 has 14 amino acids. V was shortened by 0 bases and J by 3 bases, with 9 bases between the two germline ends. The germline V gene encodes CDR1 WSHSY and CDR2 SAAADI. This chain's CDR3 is CASSESGRIYEQYF. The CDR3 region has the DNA TGCGCCAGCAGTGAGTCGGGTCGGATCTACGAGCAGTACTTC.

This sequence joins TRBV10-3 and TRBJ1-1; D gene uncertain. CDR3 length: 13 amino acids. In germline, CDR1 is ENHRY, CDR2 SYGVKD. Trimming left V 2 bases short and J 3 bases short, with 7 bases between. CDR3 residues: CAISERRDTEAFF. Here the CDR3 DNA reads TGTGCCATCAGTGAGAGAAGGGACACTGAAGCTTTCTTT.

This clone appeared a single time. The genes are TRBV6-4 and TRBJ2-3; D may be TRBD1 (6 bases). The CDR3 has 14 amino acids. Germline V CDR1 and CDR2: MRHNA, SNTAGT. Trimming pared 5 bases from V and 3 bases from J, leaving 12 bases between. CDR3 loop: CASSKQGLTDTQYF. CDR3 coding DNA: TGTGCCAGCAGTAAACAGGGATTGACAGATACGCAGTATTTT.

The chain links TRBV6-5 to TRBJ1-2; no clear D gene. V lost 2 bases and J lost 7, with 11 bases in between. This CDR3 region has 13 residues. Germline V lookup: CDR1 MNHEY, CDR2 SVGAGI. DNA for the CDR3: TGTGCCAGCAGTTACGGACGGATAGCTGGCTACACCTTC. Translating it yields CASSYGRIAGYTF.